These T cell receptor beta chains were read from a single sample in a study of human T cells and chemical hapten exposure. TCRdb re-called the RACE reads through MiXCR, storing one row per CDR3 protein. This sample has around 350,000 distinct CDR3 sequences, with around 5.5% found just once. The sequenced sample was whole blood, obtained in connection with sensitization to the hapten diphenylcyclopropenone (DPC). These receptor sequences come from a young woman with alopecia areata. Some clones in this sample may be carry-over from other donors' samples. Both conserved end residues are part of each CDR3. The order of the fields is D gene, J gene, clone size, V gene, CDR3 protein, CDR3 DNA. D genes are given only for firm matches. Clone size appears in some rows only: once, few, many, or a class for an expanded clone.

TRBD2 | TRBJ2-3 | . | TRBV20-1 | CSARLAASTDTQYF | TGCAGTGCGAGACTAGCGGCTAGCACAGATACGCAGTATTTT
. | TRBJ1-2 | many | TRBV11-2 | CASSLPRTAYGYTF | TGTGCCAGCAGCTTACCCCGGACAGCCTATGGCTACACCTTC
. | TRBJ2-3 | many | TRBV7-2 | CASSLNGGSASSTDTQYF | TGTGCCAGCAGCTTAAACGGGGGTTCTGCGTCAAGCACAGATACGCAGTATTTT
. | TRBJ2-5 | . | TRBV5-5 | CASSGGTSQGETQYF | TGTGCCAGCAGCGGGGGGACAAGCCAAGGGGAGACCCAGTACTTC
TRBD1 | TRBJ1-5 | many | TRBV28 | CASSLWEDRGNQPQHF | TGTGCCAGCAGTTTATGGGAAGACAGGGGCAATCAGCCCCAGCATTTT
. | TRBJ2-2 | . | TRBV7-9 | CASSQPDGVPNTGELFF | TGTGCCAGCAGCCAACCCGATGGGGTCCCGAACACCGGGGAGCTGTTTTTT
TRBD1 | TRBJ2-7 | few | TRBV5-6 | CASSLAGTVYPTYEQYF | TGTGCCAGCAGCTTGGCAGGGACAGTATATCCTACCTACGAGCAGTACTTC
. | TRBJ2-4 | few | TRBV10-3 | CAISESGPVDIQYF | TGTGCCATCAGTGAATCGGGACCGGTGGACATTCAGTACTTC
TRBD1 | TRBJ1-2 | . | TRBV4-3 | CASSQDLTGTNYGYTF | TGCGCCAGCAGCCAAGATTTGACAGGGACAAACTATGGCTACACCTTC
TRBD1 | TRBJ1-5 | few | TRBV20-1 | CSASRDSGNQPQHF | TGCAGTGCTAGCCGGGACAGCGGCAATCAGCCCCAGCATTTT
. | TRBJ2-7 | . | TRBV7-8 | CASSSSYSGPYTYEQYF | TGTGCCAGCAGCTCTTCCTATTCCGGGCCATACACCTACGAGCAGTACTTC
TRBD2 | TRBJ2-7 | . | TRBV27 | CASSLFLGGGYEQYF | TGTGCCAGCAGTTTATTTTTGGGGGGGGGCTACGAGCAGTACTTC
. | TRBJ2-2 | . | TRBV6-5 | CASRDGHLGTGELFF | TGTGCCAGCAGGGACGGCCACCTAGGGACCGGGGAGCTGTTTTTT
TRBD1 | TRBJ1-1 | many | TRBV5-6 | CASSETGGTEAFF | TGTGCCAGCAGCGAAACAGGGGGCACTGAAGCTTTCTTT
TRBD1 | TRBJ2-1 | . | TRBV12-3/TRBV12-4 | CASLWGLGTGIGEQFF | TGTGCCAGCCTCTGGGGATTGGGGACAGGGATCGGTGAGCAGTTCTTC
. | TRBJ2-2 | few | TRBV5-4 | CASSTEWGTGELFF | TGTGCCAGCAGCACCGAGTGGGGTACCGGGGAGCTGTTTTTT
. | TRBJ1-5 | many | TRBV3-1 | CASSQDLSQPQHF | TGTGCCAGCAGCCAAGATCTTAGTCAGCCCCAGCATTTT
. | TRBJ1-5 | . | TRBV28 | CASSLEPQHF | TGTGCCAGCAGTCTAGAGCCCCAGCATTTT
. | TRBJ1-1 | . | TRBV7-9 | CATEPSGVTEAFF | TGTGCCACGGAGCCTAGTGGGGTCACTGAAGCTTTCTTT
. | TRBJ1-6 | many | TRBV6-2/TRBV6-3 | CASSYGGTANSPLHF | TGTGCCAGCAGTTACGGCGGGACGGCCAATTCACCCCTCCACTTT
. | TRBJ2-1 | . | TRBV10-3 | CAISDPGAYNEQFF | TGTGCCATCAGTGACCCGGGGGCCTACAATGAGCAGTTCTTC
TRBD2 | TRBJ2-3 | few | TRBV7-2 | CASSRTTSGVYTQYF | TGTGCCAGCAGCCGCACTACTAGCGGGGTATATACGCAGTATTTT
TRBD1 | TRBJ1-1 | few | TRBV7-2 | CASSLRTGTAFF | TGTGCCAGCAGCTTAAGGACAGGGACGGCTTTCTTT
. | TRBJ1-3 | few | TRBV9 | CASSVAGSAGNTIYF | TGTGCCAGCAGCGTAGCAGGGAGTGCTGGAAACACCATATATTTT
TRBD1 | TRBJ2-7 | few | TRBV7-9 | CASSLAQGVPYEQYF | TGTGCCAGCAGCTTAGCGCAGGGGGTCCCCTACGAGCAGTACTTC
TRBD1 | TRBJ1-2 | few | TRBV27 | CASSFAGQGFGYTF | TGTGCCAGCAGTTTTGCCGGACAGGGATTTGGCTACACCTTC
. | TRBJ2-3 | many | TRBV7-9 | CASSYSGSTDTQYF | TGTGCCAGCAGTTATAGCGGAAGCACAGATACGCAGTATTTT
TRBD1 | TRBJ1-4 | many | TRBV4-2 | CASSQEGRAGGYEKLFF | TGTGCCAGCAGCCAAGAGGGGAGAGCAGGGGGGTATGAAAAACTGTTTTTT
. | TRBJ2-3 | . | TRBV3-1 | CASSQERGVLVDTQYF | TGTGCCAGCAGCCAAGAAAGAGGGGTTCTTGTAGATACGCAGTATTTT
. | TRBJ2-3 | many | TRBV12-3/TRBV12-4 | CASWGPGDTQYF | TGTGCCAGCTGGGGTCCGGGCGATACGCAGTATTTT
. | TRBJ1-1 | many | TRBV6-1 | CASSEVTGGSTEAFF | TGTGCCAGCAGTGAAGTGACGGGGGGTAGCACTGAAGCTTTCTTT
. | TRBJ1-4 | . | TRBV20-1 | CSAVDSTGEKLFF | TGCAGTGCCGTGGACTCAACTGGGGAAAAACTGTTTTTT
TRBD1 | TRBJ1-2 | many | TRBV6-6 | CASSSIRGSSGYTF | TGTGCCAGCAGTTCCATCAGGGGGTCCAGTGGCTACACCTTC
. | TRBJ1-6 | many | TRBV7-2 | CASSHDTNSPLHF | TGTGCCAGCAGCCACGACACGAATTCACCCCTCCACTTT
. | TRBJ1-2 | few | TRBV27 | CASSPRTQNYGYTF | TGTGCCAGCAGTCCCCGAACCCAAAACTATGGCTACACCTTC
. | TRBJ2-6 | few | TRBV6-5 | CASRSPSSSGANVLTF | TGTGCCAGCAGATCCCCCAGCTCCTCTGGGGCCAACGTCCTGACTTTC
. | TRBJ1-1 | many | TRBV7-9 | CASSLGALTVNTEAFF | TGTGCCAGCAGTTTGGGAGCTCTGACAGTGAACACTGAAGCTTTCTTT
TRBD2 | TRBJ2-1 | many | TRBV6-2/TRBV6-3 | CASSYLAGGIYNEQFF | TGTGCCAGCAGTTACTTAGCGGGGGGGATATACAATGAGCAGTTCTTC
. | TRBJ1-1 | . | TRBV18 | CASSPQKGEAFF | TGTGCCAGCTCACCACAAAAGGGCGAAGCTTTCTTT
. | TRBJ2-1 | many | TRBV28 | CASSLNTYNEQFF | TGTGCCAGCAGTTTAAATACCTACAATGAGCAGTTCTTC
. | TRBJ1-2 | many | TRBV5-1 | CASSLGGSLYGYTF | TGCGCCAGCAGCTTGGGAGGCAGCCTCTATGGCTACACCTTC
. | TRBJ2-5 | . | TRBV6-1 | CASRLETQYF | TGTGCCAGTCGGCTGGAGACCCAGTACTTC
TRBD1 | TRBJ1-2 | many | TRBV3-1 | CASSPGQGRLYGYTF | TGTGCCAGCAGCCCAGGACAGGGGAGGTTATATGGCTACACCTTC
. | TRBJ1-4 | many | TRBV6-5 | CASRYRQGYEKLFF | TGTGCCAGCAGATACAGGCAGGGCTATGAAAAACTGTTTTTT
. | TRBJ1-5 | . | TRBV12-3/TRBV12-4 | CASSSPSRLNQPQHF | TGTGCCAGCAGCTCCCCGAGTCGGCTCAATCAGCCCCAGCATTTT
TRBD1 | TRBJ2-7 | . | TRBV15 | CATSHGQGTYEQYF | TGTGCCACCAGCCACGGACAGGGAACCTACGAGCAGTACTTC
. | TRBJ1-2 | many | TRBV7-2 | CASSLVNRLLDGYTF | TGTGCCAGCAGCTTAGTTAATAGGCTTTTAGATGGCTACACCTTC
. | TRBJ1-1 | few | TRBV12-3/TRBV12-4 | CASSSLSSGANTEAFF | TGTGCCAGCAGTTCTCTTTCATCGGGGGCGAACACTGAAGCTTTCTTT
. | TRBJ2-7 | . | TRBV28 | CASRPWDGKGRYEQYF | TGTGCCAGCAGGCCCTGGGACGGGAAAGGCCGCTACGAGCAGTACTTC
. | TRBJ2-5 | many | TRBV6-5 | CASSLGFGTQETQYF | TGTGCCAGCAGTTTAGGATTTGGGACCCAAGAGACCCAGTACTTC
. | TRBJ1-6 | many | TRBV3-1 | CASSQEIGQNSPLHF | TGTGCCAGCAGCCAAGAAATAGGACAGAATTCACCCCTCCACTTT